Only a few counts were recorded for the clone carrying this T cell receptor beta chain. Its matching antigen is unknown. The data originate from a study of post-analysis software for immune sequencing data. This CDR3 has 13 amino acids. V was cut by 2 bases and J by 7 bases, with 11 bases left in between. From germline, CDR1 is MNHEY and CDR2 SVGAGI. cDNA libraries of TCR beta carried unique molecular identifiers. TCRdb re-analysed the PCR reads in MiXCR, keeping a single row per CDR3 protein. The sample lists fewer than 550,000 distinct CDR3 sequences, around 36% seen once, with roughly 6% in the top ten. Overall study findings and caveats: Controls showed lower frequencies than patients for a few TRBV segments, and TRBV5-6, TRBV5-1 and TRBV20-1 were among these.

V and J are TRBV6-5 and TRBJ1-2, with D tentatively TRBD1 (5 bases). What was sequenced was blood. This TCR was recovered from a girl aged 2-17 years with multiple sclerosis. DNA for the CDR3: TGTGCCAGCAGTTACGACCCCGGGGGTGGCTACACCTTC. It translates to CASSYDPGGGYTF.